This T cell receptor (beta chain) was sequenced during a study of blood T cell repertoires in COVID-19. Whole-study context: Italy, Spain and the United States were the sources of the convalescent and acute COVID-19 samples.

This table comes from immunoSEQ multiplex PCR, and its TCRdb copy is limited to in-frame clones, with some not included. The data show 200,000 to 250,000 clones, with about 90% seen just once and 1.5% to 2% held by the top ten. Trimming removed 3 bases from V and 0 bases from J; junction bases left unmatched: 4. The germline V gene has CDR1 SGHKS and CDR2 YYEKEE (reference sequence). This CDR3 contains 16 residues. This TCR was sampled from a woman aged 18 to 35 who had recovered from COVID-19. Sequenced input: PBMCs or T cells enriched from blood (not recorded which). The chain has TRBV5-5 and TRBJ2-3, with 10 positions matching TRBD1. Here the CDR3 reads CASSWGQGLSTDTQYF. For the CDR3, the DNA is TGTGCCAGCAGCTGGGGACAGGGGTTGAGCACAGATACGCAGTATTTT.